This is a list of T cell receptor beta chains from one sample in a study of control samples from healthy donors and cancer patients. Measured with immunoSEQ multiplex PCR; TCRdb has only the in-frame clones, and not every one. The sample has roughly 130,000 clones, over 90% seen once. Source material: PBMCs. These receptors all stem from a man aged 55 to 70 with colorectal cancer. Each CDR3 is given with its conserved first and last residue. Fields, in order: D gene, clone size, V gene, J gene, CDR3 DNA, CDR3 protein. A D gene is named only where the DNA matches it firmly. Some rows have no size entry. The others give once, few or many, or a class for an expanded clone.

TRBD2	NA	TRBV7-2	TRBJ2-5	TGTGCCAGCAGCTTACAGTTAGCGGGGGGGCTAGAGACCCAGTACTTC	CASSLQLAGGLETQYF
NA	NA	TRBV11-3	TRBJ2-1	TGTGCCAGCAGCTTACCCGGGAATGAGCAGTTCTTC	CASSLPGNEQFF
NA	NA	TRBV5-4	TRBJ1-6	TGTGCCAGCAGCCCGGGGGCCGATTATAATTCACCCCTCCACTTT	CASSPGADYNSPLHF
TRBD1	NA	TRBV28	TRBJ1-2	TGTGCCAGCAGTTCCTCGACAGGGGCGGGCTATGGCTACACCTTC	CASSSSTGAGYGYTF
TRBD1	NA	TRBV12-3/TRBV12-4	TRBJ1-2	TGTGCCAGCAGTTTGGGGACAGTGAGCTACACCTTC	CASSLGTVSYTF
TRBD1	NA	TRBV24-1	TRBJ2-1	TGTGCCACCAGTGCCTCCCCCGGGACAGGGGAGTCGGATGAGCAGTTCTTC	CATSASPGTGESDEQFF
TRBD1	NA	TRBV6-6	TRBJ2-7	TGTGCCAGCTGCGAACAGGGGCCCTACGAGCAGTACTTC	CASCEQGPYEQYF
NA	NA	TRBV19	TRBJ2-5	TGTGCCAGTAGTGCCTCCGGGGGGCGGGAGACCCAGTACTTC	CASSASGGRETQYF
NA	NA	TRBV6-1	TRBJ2-7	TGTGCCAGCAGTGAAGTGTATGCCTACGAGCAGTACTTC	CASSEVYAYEQYF
NA	NA	TRBV4-2	TRBJ1-6	TGTGCCAGCAGCCAAGCTAACGGGAACTCACCCCTCCACTTT	CASSQANGNSPLHF
NA	few	TRBV11-2	TRBJ2-7	TGTGCCAGCAGCTTGAGGGGGTACTCCTACGAGCAGTACTTC	CASSLRGYSYEQYF
TRBD2	NA	TRBV3-1/TRBV3-2	TRBJ2-1	TGTGCCAGCAGTCCCCTAGCGGGGGGCTACAATGAGCAGTTCTTC	CASSPLAGGYNEQFF
TRBD1	NA	TRBV28	TRBJ1-2	TGTGCCAGCGGAATAGAACAGGGGGCGCGAGGCTACACCTTC	CASGIEQGARGYTF
NA	NA	TRBV6-2/TRBV6-3	TRBJ1-5	TGTGCCAGCAGTGCCGGGGAGGGGCAGCCCCAGCATTTT	CASSAGEGQPQHF
NA	NA	TRBV18	TRBJ1-1	TGTGCCAGCTCACCGTCACTTTCGGGGGGGGCAGCTTTCTTT	CASSPSLSGGAAFF
NA	NA	TRBV5-1	TRBJ1-1	TGCGCCAGCAGCCCCCCGACAGGGAACACTGAAGCTTTCTTT	CASSPPTGNTEAFF
NA	once	TRBV6-5	TRBJ1-1	TGTGCCAGCAGTTACGAGGCTTCACGGGGAGCTTTCTTT	CASSYEASRGAFF
NA	NA	TRBV6-2/TRBV6-3	TRBJ2-3	TGTGCCAGCAGTGGACAGCGGAACACAGATACGCAGTATTTT	CASSGQRNTDTQYF
TRBD1	NA	TRBV6-5	TRBJ2-2	TGTGCCAGTCGGACAGGGGGCGGAACCGGGGAGCTGTTTTTT	CASRTGGGTGELFF
NA	NA	TRBV3-1/TRBV3-2	TRBJ2-6	TGTGCCAGCAGCCCAGGTCCGTCTGGGGCCAACGTCCTGACTTTC	CASSPGPSGANVLTF
TRBD2	NA	TRBV4-1	TRBJ2-7	TGCGCCAGCAGCCAACTAGGACTAGCGGCGTACGAGCAGTACTTC	CASSQLGLAAYEQYF
NA	NA	TRBV6-1	TRBJ2-3	TGTGCCAGCAGTGAAGATCAAACAGGAGAGGATACGCAGTATTTT	CASSEDQTGEDTQYF
NA	NA	TRBV25-1	TRBJ1-1	TGTGCCAGCAGTGAGGACTGGGTGAACACTGAAGCTTTCTTT	CASSEDWVNTEAFF
NA	NA	TRBV2	TRBJ2-3	TGTGCCAGCGAACTGTCGGATACGCAGTATTTT	CASELSDTQYF
NA	NA	TRBV7-8	TRBJ1-2	TGTGCCAGCAGCTTAAGTATCCAGAGAGGCTACACCTTC	CASSLSIQRGYTF
TRBD1	NA	TRBV30	TRBJ1-4	TGTGCCTGGAGAGCCATTTTACAGGGGGAAAAACTGTTTTTT	CAWRAILQGEKLFF
NA	NA	TRBV6-1	TRBJ2-7	TGTGCCAGCAGTGAGCGGGGCCCTTCCTACGAGCAGTACTTC	CASSERGPSYEQYF
TRBD1	once	TRBV7-2	TRBJ2-7	TGTGCCAGCAGCGTGGGACAGAACTACGAGCAGTACTTC	CASSVGQNYEQYF
NA	NA	TRBV5-4	TRBJ1-2	TGTGCCAGCAGCTTCGGCCGATCGTTGGGCTACACCTTC	CASSFGRSLGYTF
TRBD1	NA	TRBV15	TRBJ2-5	TGTGCCACCAGCAGAGACACAGGGGGCGGAGAGACCCAGTACTTC	CATSRDTGGGETQYF
TRBD1	NA	TRBV19	TRBJ2-6	TGTGCCAGTAGCACCTACCCCGGGACAGGGCCCAACGTCCTGACTTTC	CASSTYPGTGPNVLTF
TRBD2	NA	TRBV3-1/TRBV3-2	TRBJ2-7	TGTGCCAGCAGCCAAGAGCTTCGGGGGGAACAAAGGTACGAGCAGTACTTC	CASSQELRGEQRYEQYF
TRBD1	NA	TRBV19	TRBJ1-4	TGTGCCAGTAGTCCTCAAGGACAGGGTAATGAAAAACTGTTTTTT	CASSPQGQGNEKLFF
NA	once	TRBV5-1	TRBJ2-7	TGCGCCAGCAGCTCCCAAGGGCCCGGATCCGAGCAGTACTTC	CASSSQGPGSEQYF
TRBD1	NA	TRBV5-1	TRBJ1-6	TGCGCCAGCAGCCCCGGGACAGACTATAATTCACCCCTCCACTTT	CASSPGTDYNSPLHF
TRBD1	NA	TRBV24-1	TRBJ1-1	TGTGCCACCAGTGATTTTTTGGGACAGACCCAGAACTTT	CATSDFLGQTQNF
TRBD1	NA	TRBV19	TRBJ2-5	TGTGCCAGTAGTCTCCGACAGGGGGCGAAGACCCAGTACTTC	CASSLRQGAKTQYF
TRBD1	once	TRBV5-8	TRBJ1-1	TGTGCCAGCAGCCCCCCCGTGGGACAGGGGGCCCTCGTAGCTTTCTTT	CASSPPVGQGALVAFF
NA	NA	TRBV11-2	TRBJ1-6	TGTGCCAGCAGCACTAGAGGGACACGTAATTCACCCCTCCACTTT	CASSTRGTRNSPLHF
NA	NA	TRBV19	TRBJ1-5	TGTGCCAGTAGTCCGCCCATTAGGGCCCGGTATCAGCCCCAGCATTTT	CASSPPIRARYQPQHF
NA	NA	TRBV11-2	TRBJ2-7	TGTGCCAGCAGCTTGGCCGGCGGTCGGGGTCACGAGCAGTACTTC	CASSLAGGRGHEQYF
NA	NA	TRBV11-2	TRBJ1-2	TGTGCCAGCAGCTTAAATGGATTCTATGGCTACACCTTC	CASSLNGFYGYTF
TRBD2	NA	TRBV4-3	TRBJ2-3	TGCGCCAGCAGCCAAGATGATAGCGGGGGGCCGGGCACAGATACGCAGTATTTT	CASSQDDSGGPGTDTQYF
TRBD1	NA	TRBV7-9	TRBJ2-2	TGTGCCAGCACCAAGGGGGCTGGAAACACCGGGGAGCTGTTTTTT	CASTKGAGNTGELFF
NA	NA	TRBV6-5	TRBJ2-7	TGTGCCAGCGGATCCTTCTTTTCCTACGAGCAGTACTTC	CASGSFFSYEQYF
NA	NA	TRBV6-6	TRBJ2-1	TGTGCCAGCAGTGTCACAGGGAAGCAGTTCTTC	CASSVTGKQFF
NA	NA	TRBV27	TRBJ1-2	TGTGCCAGCAGTTTACTGGGCCCCCCGGGCTATGGCTACACCTTC	CASSLLGPPGYGYTF
NA	NA	TRBV5-6	TRBJ1-2	TGTGCCAGCAGCGAGACAGGAGGAAACCGCTATGGCTACACCTTC	CASSETGGNRYGYTF
NA	NA	TRBV9	TRBJ2-2	TGTGCCAGCAGCGCCTTTGTAGGGACCGGGGAGCTGTTTTTT	CASSAFVGTGELFF
TRBD1	NA	TRBV19	TRBJ2-7	TGTGCCAGTAGTATAGATCACAGGGGCCCCTACGAGCAGTACTTC	CASSIDHRGPYEQYF
NA	NA	TRBV18	TRBJ1-1	TGTGCCAGCTCACCAGGGGAGAACACTGAAGCTTTCTTT	CASSPGENTEAFF
NA	NA	TRBV6-2/TRBV6-3	TRBJ2-3	TGTGCCAGCAGTTTGAGCACAGATACGCAGTATTTT	CASSLSTDTQYF
TRBD1	NA	TRBV5-1	TRBJ2-7	TGCGCCAGCAGCTTAGGACAGGGTCCCTACGAGCAGTACTTC	CASSLGQGPYEQYF
TRBD1	NA	TRBV6-5	TRBJ1-1	TGTGCCAGCTGCTGGGACAGGAACACTGAAGCTTTCTTT	CASCWDRNTEAFF
NA	NA	TRBV7-9	TRBJ2-5	TGTGCCAGCAGCTTAAGGGGGGAGACCCAGTACTTC	CASSLRGETQYF